The rows below give T cell receptor beta chains drawn from one sample of a study of cytomegalovirus exposure and HLA in healthy donors. Some clones are missing from TCRdb's copy, which holds only in-frame ones; the method was immunoSEQ multiplex PCR. The sample shows 160,000 or so clones, more than 65% of them seen only once. Material: PBMCs. The receptors shown here come from a man between 50 and 59 years old in good health and CMV-seropositive. CDR3s include the opening cysteine and the closing phenylalanine or tryptophan. A D gene is named only where the DNA matches it firmly. Size values are once, few and many counts, or a class for expanded clones, and some rows have none.

J gene,D gene,V gene,clone size,CDR3 protein,CDR3 DNA
TRBJ1-2,TRBD1,TRBV29-1,once,CSVWTGENYGYTF,TGCAGCGTCTGGACAGGAGAAAACTATGGCTACACCTTC
TRBJ2-3,.,TRBV7-2,.,CASTPRPTDTQYF,TGTGCCAGCACCCCGCGCCCAACAGATACGCAGTATTTT
TRBJ1-1,TRBD1,TRBV25-1,.,CASSTRQGDAFF,TGTGCCAGCAGTACTCGACAGGGGGATGCTTTCTTT
TRBJ2-7,.,TRBV28,.,CASINRSSYEQYF,TGTGCCAGCATCAACAGGAGCTCCTACGAGCAGTACTTC
TRBJ2-7,.,TRBV7-8,.,CASTKRLANDYEQYF,TGTGCCAGCACCAAAAGGCTAGCGAACGACTACGAGCAGTACTTC
TRBJ1-2,.,TRBV6-6,.,CASSPDSANYGYTF,TGTGCCAGCAGTCCAGACAGCGCTAACTATGGCTACACCTTC
TRBJ2-2,.,TRBV5-4,once,CASSLYPEETGELFF,TGTGCCAGCAGCTTGTATCCAGAGGAAACCGGGGAGCTGTTTTTT
TRBJ1-1,TRBD1,TRBV7-9,.,CASSTGQGWTEAFF,TGTGCCAGCAGCACAGGACAGGGATGGACTGAAGCTTTCTTT
TRBJ2-1,.,TRBV4-2,.,CASSQDRDYRHNEQFF,TGTGCCAGCAGCCAAGATCGAGACTACCGCCACAATGAGCAGTTCTTC
TRBJ2-1,.,TRBV30,.,CAWRLDWKEQFF,TGTGCCTGGAGGCTCGACTGGAAGGAGCAGTTCTTC
TRBJ1-1,TRBD1,TRBV7-2,.,CASSPDRGWTEAFF,TGTGCCAGCAGCCCGGACAGGGGGTGGACTGAAGCTTTCTTT
TRBJ2-7,.,TRBV28,.,CASSLVTQGHEQYF,TGTGCCAGCAGTCTTGTGACCCAGGGCCACGAGCAGTACTTC
TRBJ2-7,.,TRBV19,.,CASSMGGLYEQYF,TGTGCCAGTAGTATGGGGGGGCTCTACGAGCAGTACTTC
TRBJ2-7,TRBD2,TRBV5-1,.,CASSLEASGRGPYEQYF,TGCGCCAGCAGCTTGGAGGCTAGCGGGAGAGGACCCTACGAGCAGTACTTC
TRBJ1-2,.,TRBV5-1,.,CASSLESGPSPYGYTF,TGCGCCAGCAGCTTGGAGAGCGGGCCATCACCCTATGGCTACACCTTC
TRBJ1-5,TRBD1,TRBV4-2,.,CASSQWTGRAQPQHF,TGTGCCAGCAGCCAATGGACAGGGCGGGCTCAGCCCCAGCATTTT
TRBJ1-2,TRBD1,TRBV6-1,.,CAGTGGGYGYTF,TGTGCCGGGACAGGGGGGGGCTATGGCTACACCTTC
TRBJ2-2,.,TRBV7-6,.,CASSRTNTGELFF,TGTGCCAGCAGCCGGACAAACACCGGGGAGCTGTTTTTT
TRBJ2-7,TRBD2,TRBV2,.,CASSQEREGSYEQYF,TGTGCCAGCAGTCAAGAGCGGGAAGGGTCCTACGAGCAGTACTTC
TRBJ2-2,.,TRBV30,few,CAWNPGSTGELFF,TGTGCCTGGAATCCGGGAAGCACCGGGGAGCTGTTTTTT
TRBJ1-3,.,TRBV7-9,.,CASSLGGLSSGNTIYF,TGTGCCAGTAGCTTAGGAGGACTCAGCTCTGGAAACACCATATATTTT
TRBJ2-5,.,TRBV5-5,few,CASSLVGRGEETQYF,TGTGCCAGCAGCTTGGTGGGCAGGGGGGAAGAGACCCAGTACTTC
TRBJ1-1,.,TRBV6-5,.,CASSPWGGNTEAFF,TGTGCCAGCAGCCCTTGGGGGGGGAACACTGAAGCTTTCTTT
TRBJ2-1,TRBD2,TRBV6-4,few,CASSDSGTSGRNEQFF,TGTGCCAGCAGTGATTCGGGGACTAGCGGTAGAAATGAGCAGTTCTTC
TRBJ1-1,.,TRBV5-1,.,CASSLGRGAEAFF,TGCGCCAGCAGCTTGGGCAGGGGCGCTGAAGCTTTCTTT
TRBJ2-3,TRBD2,TRBV27,.,CASSFRRTSGRQIDTQYF,TGTGCCAGCAGTTTTCGAAGGACTAGCGGGAGACAGATAGATACGCAGTATTTT
TRBJ2-1,.,TRBV30,.,CAWGPSVLTGEQFF,TGTGCCTGGGGGCCTAGCGTCCTGACAGGGGAGCAGTTCTTC
TRBJ2-4,TRBD2,TRBV7-9,.,CASSPEGQREGGAKNIQYF,TGTGCCAGCAGCCCCGAGGGGCAGCGGGAGGGCGGGGCCAAAAACATTCAGTACTTC
TRBJ1-5,.,TRBV2,.,CASRVTGDQPQHF,TGTGCCAGCAGAGTGACAGGTGATCAGCCCCAGCATTTT